This is a list of T cell receptor beta chains from one sample in a study of blood T cells in healthy people across ages. Using its own MiXCR run on the 5' RACE reads, TCRdb lists one record per CDR3 protein. This sample has approximately 700,000 distinct CDR3 sequences, with about 30% found just once. Sequencing was done on a sample of blood. These TCRs come from a woman older than 75 in good health. CDR3s include the opening cysteine and the closing phenylalanine or tryptophan. The order of the fields is V gene, D gene, clone size, J gene, CDR3 DNA, CDR3 protein. A D gene is named only where the DNA matches it firmly. Not every row has a clone size; where given, it reads once, few, many or a size class.

v_gene: TRBV4-3; d_gene: -; abundance: many; j_gene: TRBJ2-1; CDR3nt: TGCGCCAGCAGCCAGGGGCCAGGAGAGCAGTTCTTC; CDR3aa: CASSQGPGEQFF
v_gene: TRBV20-1; d_gene: -; abundance: -; j_gene: TRBJ2-3; CDR3nt: TGCAGTGCTAGGGGTAGCAGGGGCCTCTCAGATACGCAGTATTTT; CDR3aa: CSARGSRGLSDTQYF
v_gene: TRBV6-2/TRBV6-3; d_gene: -; abundance: -; j_gene: TRBJ2-7; CDR3nt: TGTGCCAGCAGTGACGCGGGGAGAGAGCAGTACTTC; CDR3aa: CASSDAGREQYF
v_gene: TRBV6-6; d_gene: -; abundance: many; j_gene: TRBJ2-3; CDR3nt: TGTGCCAGCAGGGATGATTCTAGCACAGATACGCAGTATTTT; CDR3aa: CASRDDSSTDTQYF
v_gene: TRBV6-6; d_gene: -; abundance: many; j_gene: TRBJ2-6; CDR3nt: TGTGCCATGGGCGGGGCGGGGACGACCTCTGGGGCCAACGTCCTGACTTTC; CDR3aa: CAMGGAGTTSGANVLTF
v_gene: TRBV30; d_gene: TRBD1; abundance: many; j_gene: TRBJ2-7; CDR3nt: TGTGCCTGGGTAGACAGGGGAGGATCCTACGAGCAGTACTTC; CDR3aa: CAWVDRGGSYEQYF
v_gene: TRBV2; d_gene: -; abundance: many; j_gene: TRBJ2-7; CDR3nt: TGTGCCAGCATCCACAGGGCCCGGGGCTCCTACGAGCAGTACTTC; CDR3aa: CASIHRARGSYEQYF
v_gene: TRBV5-6; d_gene: TRBD1; abundance: many; j_gene: TRBJ1-4; CDR3nt: TGTGCCAGCAGCACGGACAGGGAGACGATCGAAAAACTGTTTTTT; CDR3aa: CASSTDRETIEKLFF
v_gene: TRBV29-1; d_gene: TRBD1; abundance: many; j_gene: TRBJ2-7; CDR3nt: TGCAGCGTAGGGGACAGGGGACTACGGTACGAGCAGTACTTC; CDR3aa: CSVGDRGLRYEQYF
v_gene: TRBV3-1; d_gene: TRBD1; abundance: -; j_gene: TRBJ2-1; CDR3nt: TGTGCCAGCAGCTACAGGGGCGTAAAGCAGTTCTTC; CDR3aa: CASSYRGVKQFF
v_gene: TRBV7-9; d_gene: -; abundance: many; j_gene: TRBJ1-5; CDR3nt: TGTGCCAGCACCAGTGGGGATAGCAATCAGCCCCAGCATTTT; CDR3aa: CASTSGDSNQPQHF
v_gene: TRBV4-1; d_gene: TRBD2; abundance: -; j_gene: TRBJ2-5; CDR3nt: TGCGCCAGCAGCCAAGAGGGGTTAGCGGGAGGGCCACGAGAGACCCAGTACTTC; CDR3aa: CASSQEGLAGGPRETQYF
v_gene: TRBV6-6; d_gene: TRBD2; abundance: -; j_gene: TRBJ2-1; CDR3nt: TGTGCCAGCAGTCCACCGGGACTAGCGGGGCTTGAGCAGTTCTTC; CDR3aa: CASSPPGLAGLEQFF
v_gene: TRBV19; d_gene: -; abundance: few; j_gene: TRBJ1-6; CDR3nt: TGTGCCAGTACAGGCAGGGATAATTCACCCCTCCACTTT; CDR3aa: CASTGRDNSPLHF
v_gene: TRBV2; d_gene: -; abundance: many; j_gene: TRBJ2-3; CDR3nt: TGTGCCAGCAGCGGGGCCCAGGGGGGGCGCACAGATACGCAGTATTTT; CDR3aa: CASSGAQGGRTDTQYF
v_gene: TRBV20-1; d_gene: -; abundance: many; j_gene: TRBJ1-5; CDR3nt: TGCAGTGCTAGAGACAGGCGCAATAGCAATCAGCCCCAGCATTTT; CDR3aa: CSARDRRNSNQPQHF
v_gene: TRBV28; d_gene: -; abundance: -; j_gene: TRBJ2-1; CDR3nt: TGTGCCAGCGGTTTAGAGGGCAATGAGCAGTTCTTC; CDR3aa: CASGLEGNEQFF
v_gene: TRBV19; d_gene: -; abundance: -; j_gene: TRBJ2-1; CDR3nt: TGTGCCAGTAGTATAGTGGGGGGGGCCAGTGAGCAGTTCTTC; CDR3aa: CASSIVGGASEQFF
v_gene: TRBV15; d_gene: -; abundance: few; j_gene: TRBJ2-1; CDR3nt: TGTGCCACCAGCAGAGATGGGGACCAGACCTACAATGAGCAGTTCTTC; CDR3aa: CATSRDGDQTYNEQFF
v_gene: TRBV7-6; d_gene: -; abundance: few; j_gene: TRBJ1-2; CDR3nt: TGTGCCAGCAGCTCCTCGGGAGGGGATGGCTACACCTTC; CDR3aa: CASSSSGGDGYTF
v_gene: TRBV15; d_gene: -; abundance: many; j_gene: TRBJ1-4; CDR3nt: TGTGCCACTGCACAGCCCCTCCAAAAACTGTTTTTT; CDR3aa: CATAQPLQKLFF
v_gene: TRBV28; d_gene: -; abundance: many; j_gene: TRBJ1-1; CDR3nt: TGTGCCACTCGCAGGATGAACACTGAAGCTTTCTTT; CDR3aa: CATRRMNTEAFF
v_gene: TRBV12-3/TRBV12-4; d_gene: TRBD2; abundance: many; j_gene: TRBJ2-3; CDR3nt: TGTGCCAGCAGTTTCGGGGGGGTGAGCCCAGATACGCAGTATTTT; CDR3aa: CASSFGGVSPDTQYF
v_gene: TRBV10-3; d_gene: TRBD1; abundance: -; j_gene: TRBJ1-6; CDR3nt: TGTGCCACCAGAAGACAGGGCATTTCCTATAATTCACCCCTCCACTTT; CDR3aa: CATRRQGISYNSPLHF
v_gene: TRBV20-1; d_gene: -; abundance: many; j_gene: TRBJ2-1; CDR3nt: TGCAGTGCTAGCTTTCTGGGGGGTAAAAGCAATGAGCAGTTCTTC; CDR3aa: CSASFLGGKSNEQFF
v_gene: TRBV5-4; d_gene: TRBD1; abundance: many; j_gene: TRBJ1-2; CDR3nt: TGTGCCAGCAGCTTCTTTCAGGGGGATGGCTACACCTTC; CDR3aa: CASSFFQGDGYTF
v_gene: TRBV6-6; d_gene: -; abundance: many; j_gene: TRBJ1-6; CDR3nt: TGTGCCAGCAGTTCCGCCAATTCACCCCTCCACTTT; CDR3aa: CASSSANSPLHF